One T cell receptor beta chain is described in this entry. The germline V gene encodes CDR1 SGHNT and CDR2 YENEEA. V shed 10 bases, J shed 7 bases, and the junction held 13 bases outside the gene matches. The CDR3 length is 14 residues. This specimen belongs to a study of shared clonotypes between healthy human individuals. Across the whole study: The plates for each donor numbered three CD4 naive, three CD4 memory, two CD8 naive and one CD8 memory.

Here immunoSEQ multiplex PCR was the method, and the copy in TCRdb shows in-frame clones only, minus some. The data show about 680,000 clones, around three quarters seen once. The rearrangement uses TRBV11-3 and TRBJ1-5, with 7 bases aligning to TRBD1. The sample comprised memory CD4+ T cells sorted from blood. Documented subset: CD45RA-negative fraction. This sequence originates from a woman aged 30 to 39 in good health. The DNA of the CDR3 is TGTGCCACATCGACCCTCAGGGGGTACCAGCCCCAGCATTTT. Protein sequence: CATSTLRGYQPQHF.